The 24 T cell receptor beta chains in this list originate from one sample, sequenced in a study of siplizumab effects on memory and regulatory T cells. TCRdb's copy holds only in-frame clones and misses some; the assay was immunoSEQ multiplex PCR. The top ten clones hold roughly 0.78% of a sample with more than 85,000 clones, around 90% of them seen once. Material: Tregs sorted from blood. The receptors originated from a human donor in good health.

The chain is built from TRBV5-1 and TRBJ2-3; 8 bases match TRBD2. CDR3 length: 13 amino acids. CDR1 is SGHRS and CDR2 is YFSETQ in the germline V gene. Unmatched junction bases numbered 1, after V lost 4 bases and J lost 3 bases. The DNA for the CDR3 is TGCGCCAGCAGCGGACTAGCAACAGATACGCAGTATTTT. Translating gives CASSGLATDTQYF. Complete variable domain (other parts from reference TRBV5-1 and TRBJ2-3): KAGVTQTPRYLIKTRGQQVTLSCSPISGHRSVSWYQQTPGQGLQFLFEYFSETQRNKGNFPGRFSGRQFSNSRSEMNVSTLELGDSALYLCASSGLATDTQYFGPGTRLTVL.

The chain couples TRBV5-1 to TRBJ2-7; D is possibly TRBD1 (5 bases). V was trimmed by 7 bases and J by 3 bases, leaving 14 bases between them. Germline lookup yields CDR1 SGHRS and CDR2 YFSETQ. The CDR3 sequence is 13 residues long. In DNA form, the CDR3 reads TGCGCCAGCGGGTTTGGGGCCGGCTACGAGCAGTACTTC. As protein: CASGFGAGYEQYF.

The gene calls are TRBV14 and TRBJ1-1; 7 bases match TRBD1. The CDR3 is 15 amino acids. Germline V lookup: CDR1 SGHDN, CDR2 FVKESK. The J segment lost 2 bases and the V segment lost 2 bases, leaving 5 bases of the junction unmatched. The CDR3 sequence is CASSQLGGVNTEAFF. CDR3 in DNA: TGTGCCAGCAGCCAATTAGGGGGCGTAAACACTGAAGCTTTCTTT.

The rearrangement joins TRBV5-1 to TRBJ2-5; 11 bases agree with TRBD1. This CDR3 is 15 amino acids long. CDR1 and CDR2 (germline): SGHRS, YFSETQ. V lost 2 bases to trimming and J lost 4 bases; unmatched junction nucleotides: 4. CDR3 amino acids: CASSLGTGGTETQYF. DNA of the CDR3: TGCGCCAGCAGCTTAGGGACAGGGGGGACAGAGACCCAGTACTTC.

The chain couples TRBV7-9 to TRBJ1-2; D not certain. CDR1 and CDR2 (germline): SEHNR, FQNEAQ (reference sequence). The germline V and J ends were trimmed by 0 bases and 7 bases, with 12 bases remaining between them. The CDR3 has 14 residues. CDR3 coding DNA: TGTGCCAGCAGCTTAGCCGGAATAGCTATTGGCTACACCTTC. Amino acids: CASSLAGIAIGYTF. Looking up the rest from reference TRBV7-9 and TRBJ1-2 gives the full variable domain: DTGVSQNPRHKITKRGQNVTFRCDPISEHNRLYWYRQTLGQGPEFLTYFQNEAQLEKSRLLSDRFSAERPKGSFSTLEIQRTEQGDSAMYLCASSLAGIAIGYTFGSGTRLTVV.

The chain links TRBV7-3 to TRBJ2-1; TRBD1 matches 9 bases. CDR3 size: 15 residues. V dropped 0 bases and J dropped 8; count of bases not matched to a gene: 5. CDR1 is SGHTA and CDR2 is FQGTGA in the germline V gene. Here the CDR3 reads CASSLTQGARDEQFF. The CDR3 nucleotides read TGTGCCAGCAGCTTAACACAGGGGGCGAGGGATGAGCAGTTCTTC.

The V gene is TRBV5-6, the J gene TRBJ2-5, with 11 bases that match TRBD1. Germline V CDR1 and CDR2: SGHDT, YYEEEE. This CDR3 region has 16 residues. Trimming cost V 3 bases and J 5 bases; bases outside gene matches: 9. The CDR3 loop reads CASSSVGTGGAETQYF. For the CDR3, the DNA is TGTGCCAGCAGCTCGGTGGGGACAGGGGGAGCGGAGACCCAGTACTTC.

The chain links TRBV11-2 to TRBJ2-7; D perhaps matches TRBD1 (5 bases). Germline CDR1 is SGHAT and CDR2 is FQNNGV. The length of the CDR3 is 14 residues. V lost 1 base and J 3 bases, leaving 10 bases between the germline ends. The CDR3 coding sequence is TGTGCCAGCAGCTTAGCCGTTGGACACTACGAGCAGTACTTC. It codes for CASSLAVGHYEQYF.

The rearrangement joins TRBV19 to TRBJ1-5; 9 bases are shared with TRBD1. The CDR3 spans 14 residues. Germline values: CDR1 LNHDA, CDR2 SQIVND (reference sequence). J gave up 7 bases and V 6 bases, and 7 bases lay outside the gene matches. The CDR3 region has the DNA TGTGCCAGTAGCGCGACAGGGGGTGGACAGCCCCAGCATTTT. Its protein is CASSATGGGQPQHF.

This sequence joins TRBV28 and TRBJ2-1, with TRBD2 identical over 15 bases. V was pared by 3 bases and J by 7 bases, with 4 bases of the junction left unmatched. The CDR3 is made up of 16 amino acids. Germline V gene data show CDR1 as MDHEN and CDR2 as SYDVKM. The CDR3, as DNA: TGTGCCAGCAGTTTGGTCGGACTAGCGGGAGGGAATGAGCAGTTCTTC. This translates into CASSLVGLAGGNEQFF.

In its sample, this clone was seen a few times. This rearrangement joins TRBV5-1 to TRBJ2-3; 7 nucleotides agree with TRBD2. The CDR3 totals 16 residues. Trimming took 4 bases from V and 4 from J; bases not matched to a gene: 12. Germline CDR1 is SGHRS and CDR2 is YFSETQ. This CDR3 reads CASSPSGGRESDTQYF. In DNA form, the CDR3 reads TGCGCCAGCAGCCCAAGTGGCGGGAGAGAATCAGATACGCAGTATTTT.

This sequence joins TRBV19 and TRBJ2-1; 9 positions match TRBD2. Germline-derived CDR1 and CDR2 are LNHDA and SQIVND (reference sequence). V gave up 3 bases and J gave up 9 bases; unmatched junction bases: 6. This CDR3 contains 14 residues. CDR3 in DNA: TGTGCCAGTAGTATTGCTAGCGGGAAAAGTGAGCAGTTCTTC. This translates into CASSIASGKSEQFF.

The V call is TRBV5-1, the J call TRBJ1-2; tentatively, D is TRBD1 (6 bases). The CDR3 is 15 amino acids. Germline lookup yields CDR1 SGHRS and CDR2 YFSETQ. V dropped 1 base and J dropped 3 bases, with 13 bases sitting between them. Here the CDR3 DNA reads TGCGCCAGCAGCTTGACAGGGAACCCTTACTATGGCTACACCTTC. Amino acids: CASSLTGNPYYGYTF.

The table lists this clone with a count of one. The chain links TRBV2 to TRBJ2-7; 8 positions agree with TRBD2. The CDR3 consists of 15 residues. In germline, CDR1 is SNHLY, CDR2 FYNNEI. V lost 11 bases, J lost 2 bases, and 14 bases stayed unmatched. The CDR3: CAGRWGSGTAYEQYF. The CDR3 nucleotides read TGTGCCGGTCGTTGGGGTAGCGGGACCGCCTACGAGCAGTACTTC.

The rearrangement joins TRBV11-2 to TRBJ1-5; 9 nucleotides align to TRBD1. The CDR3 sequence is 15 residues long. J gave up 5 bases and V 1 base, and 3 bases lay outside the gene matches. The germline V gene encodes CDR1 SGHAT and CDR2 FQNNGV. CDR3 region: CASSLGGQGHQPQHF. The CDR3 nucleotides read TGTGCCAGCAGCTTAGGGGGACAGGGACATCAGCCCCAGCATTTT.

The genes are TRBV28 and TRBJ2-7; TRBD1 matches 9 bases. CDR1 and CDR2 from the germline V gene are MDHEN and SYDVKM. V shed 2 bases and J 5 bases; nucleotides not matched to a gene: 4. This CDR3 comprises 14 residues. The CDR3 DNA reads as TGTGCCAGCAGTTTACGGGACAGGGTGAACGAGCAGTACTTC. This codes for CASSLRDRVNEQYF.

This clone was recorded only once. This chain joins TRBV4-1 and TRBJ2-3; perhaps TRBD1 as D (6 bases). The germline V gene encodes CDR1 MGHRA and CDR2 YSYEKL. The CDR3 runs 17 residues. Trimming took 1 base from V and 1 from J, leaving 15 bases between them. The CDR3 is CASSQGVSDRRTDTQYF. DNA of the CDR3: TGCGCCAGCAGCCAAGGTGTATCGGACAGACGCACAGATACGCAGTATTTT.

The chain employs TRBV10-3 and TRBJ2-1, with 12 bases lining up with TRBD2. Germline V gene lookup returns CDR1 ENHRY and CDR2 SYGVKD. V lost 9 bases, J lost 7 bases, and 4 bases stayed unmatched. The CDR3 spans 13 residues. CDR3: CAIRTSGINEQFF. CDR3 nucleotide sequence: TGTGCCATACGGACTAGCGGGATTAATGAGCAGTTCTTC.

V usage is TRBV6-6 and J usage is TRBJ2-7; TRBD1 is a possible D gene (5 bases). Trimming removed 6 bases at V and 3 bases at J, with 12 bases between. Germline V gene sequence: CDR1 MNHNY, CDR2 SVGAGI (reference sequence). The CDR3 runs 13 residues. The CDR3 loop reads CASRDSIHYEQYF. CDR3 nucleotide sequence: TGTGCCAGCAGAGACAGTATCCACTACGAGCAGTACTTC.

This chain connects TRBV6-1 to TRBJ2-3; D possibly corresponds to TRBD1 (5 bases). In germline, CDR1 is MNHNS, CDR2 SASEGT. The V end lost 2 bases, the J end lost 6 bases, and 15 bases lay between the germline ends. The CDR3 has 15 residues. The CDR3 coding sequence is TGTGCCAGCAGTGAAATGGTCGCGCCAGGGGATACGCAGTATTTT. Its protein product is CASSEMVAPGDTQYF.

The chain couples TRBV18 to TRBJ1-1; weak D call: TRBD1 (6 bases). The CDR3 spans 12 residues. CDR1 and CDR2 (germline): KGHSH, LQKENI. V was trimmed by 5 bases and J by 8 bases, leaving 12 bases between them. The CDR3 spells CASSRDTGEAFF. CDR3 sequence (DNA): TGTGCCAGCTCAAGGGACACCGGCGAAGCTTTCTTT.

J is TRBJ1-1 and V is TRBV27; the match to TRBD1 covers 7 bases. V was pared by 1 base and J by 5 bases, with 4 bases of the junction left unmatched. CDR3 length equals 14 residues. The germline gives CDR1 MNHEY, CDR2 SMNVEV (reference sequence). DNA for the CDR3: TGTGCCAGCAGTTTATGGACAGGAGGAACTGAAGCTTTCTTT. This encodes CASSLWTGGTEAFF.

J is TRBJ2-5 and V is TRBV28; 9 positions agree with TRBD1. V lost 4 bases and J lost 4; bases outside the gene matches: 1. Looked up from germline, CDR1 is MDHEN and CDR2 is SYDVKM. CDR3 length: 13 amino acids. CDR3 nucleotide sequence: TGTGCCAGCAGTTGGGACAGGGTAGAGACCCAGTACTTC. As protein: CASSWDRVETQYF.

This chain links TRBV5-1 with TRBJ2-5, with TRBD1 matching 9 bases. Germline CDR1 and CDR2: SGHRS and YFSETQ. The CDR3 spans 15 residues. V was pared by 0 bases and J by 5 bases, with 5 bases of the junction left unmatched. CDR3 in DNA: TGCGCCAGCAGCTTGGACAGGGGGCGATCGGAGACCCAGTACTTC. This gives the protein CASSLDRGRSETQYF.